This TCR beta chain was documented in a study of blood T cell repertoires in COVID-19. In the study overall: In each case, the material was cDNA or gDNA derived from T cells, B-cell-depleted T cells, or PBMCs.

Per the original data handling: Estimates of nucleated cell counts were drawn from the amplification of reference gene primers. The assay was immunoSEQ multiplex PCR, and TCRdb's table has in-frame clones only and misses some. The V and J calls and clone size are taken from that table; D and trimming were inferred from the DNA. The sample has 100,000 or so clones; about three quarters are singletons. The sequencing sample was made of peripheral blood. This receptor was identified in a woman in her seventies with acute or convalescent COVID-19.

The CDR3: CASSYTSGSYEQYF. The CDR3 DNA reads as TGCGCCAGCAGCTATACTAGCGGCTCCTACGAGCAGTACTTC. The chain uses TRBV5-1 and TRBJ2-7; 8 bases are shared with TRBD2. The trim removed 3 bases at V and 0 bases at J, leaving 2 bases unmatched. Germline V lookup: CDR1 SGHRS, CDR2 YFSETQ. This CDR3 contains 14 residues.